These T cell receptor beta chains were read from a single sample in a study of patients and donors after allogeneic stem cell transplantation. MiXCR was run by TCRdb on the RT-PCR reads, yielding one entry per CDR3 protein. The table has over 350,000 distinct CDR3 sequences, about a sixth seen once. Sample: blood, either unsorted or a sorted T cell fraction (not recorded which). Receptors were obtained from a human donor who was either an allogeneic HSCT recipient or a stem cell or donor lymphocyte infusion donor (not recorded which). It is not recorded whose cells these are; they may come from a transplant donor. Each CDR3 is given with its conserved first and last residue. D genes are given only for firm matches. The size field is filled for only some rows; it gives once, few, many or a size class.

j_call v_call clone_size d_call cdr3_aa cdr3_nt
TRBJ2-1 TRBV16 - - CASSHRNPGEQFF TGTGCCAGCAGCCATCGGAACCCCGGTGAGCAGTTCTTC
TRBJ2-7 TRBV6-2/TRBV6-3 - - CASSYSRQGEQYF TGTGCCAGCAGTTACTCGAGGCAGGGTGAGCAGTACTTC
TRBJ2-3 TRBV7-9 few TRBD2 CASSFGAREGLEDTQYF TGTGCCAGCAGCTTCGGGGCGCGGGAGGGCCTAGAAGATACGCAGTATTTT
TRBJ1-5 TRBV6-5 - - CASSYSRGGNQPQHF TGTGCCAGCAGTTACTCAAGGGGTGGCAATCAGCCCCAGCATTTT
TRBJ2-7 TRBV6-5 - - CASSYSTGVLYEQYF TGTGCCAGCAGTTACTCGACAGGCGTTCTATACGAGCAGTACTTC
TRBJ2-1 TRBV2 - TRBD2 CASRARAGGYNEQFF TGTGCCAGCAGGGCCCGAGCGGGAGGGTACAATGAGCAGTTCTTC
TRBJ1-5 TRBV13 few - CASSLDNQPQHF TGTGCCAGCAGCTTAGATAATCAGCCCCAGCATTTT
TRBJ1-3 TRBV18 - - CASSPYNRGYERNTIYF TGTGCCAGCTCACCATACAATCGGGGCTACGAGAGAAACACCATATATTTT
TRBJ1-6 TRBV10-3 few - CAISAGLRNSPLHF TGTGCCATCAGTGCGGGACTGAGAAATTCACCCCTCCACTTT
TRBJ1-5 TRBV20-1 - - CSARPSGTLRNQPQHF TGCAGTGCTAGACCCTCCGGGACTTTGAGGAATCAGCCCCAGCATTTT
TRBJ2-5 TRBV5-1 - - CASSLETFRIETQYF TGCGCCAGCAGCTTGGAAACTTTTCGTATCGAGACCCAGTACTTC
TRBJ2-1 TRBV19 - - CASRLGTAKSEQFF TGTGCCAGTAGGCTCGGGACTGCGAAAAGTGAGCAGTTCTTC
TRBJ2-3 TRBV11-3 many - CASSSGPSDTQYF TGTGCCAGCAGCTCCGGGCCATCAGATACGCAGTATTTT
TRBJ2-5 TRBV10-3 - - CAISEPLHLPWGYQETQYF TGTGCCATCAGTGAGCCGCTCCACCTACCTTGGGGGTACCAAGAGACCCAGTACTTC
TRBJ2-2 TRBV7-9 many - CASSPRGAEELFF TGTGCCAGCAGTCCCAGGGGAGCTGAGGAGCTGTTTTTT
TRBJ2-1 TRBV20-1 - - CSARDFWTGTLSYNQQFF TGCAGTGCTAGAGATTTCTGGACCGGGACTCTCTCCTACAATCAGCAGTTCTTC
TRBJ1-2 TRBV7-9 - TRBD1 CASSSGGQGIYGYTF TGTGCCAGCAGCTCCGGGGGACAGGGCATTTATGGCTACACCTTC
TRBJ1-1 TRBV20-1 - TRBD1 CNYDRAEGEAFF TGCAATTATGACAGGGCGGAGGGTGAAGCTTTCTTT
TRBJ2-7 TRBV20-1 - - CSAILHREWQYF TGCAGTGCTATTCTCCACCGTGAATGGCAGTACTTC
TRBJ2-1 TRBV9 few TRBD2 CASSPHSRGGGVSSYNEQFF TGTGCCAGCAGCCCCCACTCTCGGGGGGGCGGGGTGAGCTCCTACAATGAGCAGTTCTTC
TRBJ1-1 TRBV4-3 - - CASTSDWNTEAFF TGCGCCAGCACCTCGGACTGGAACACTGAAGCTTTCTTT
TRBJ2-3 TRBV20-1 - - CSVAGRLADTQYF TGCAGTGTTGCCGGCAGGTTAGCAGATACGCAGTATTTT
TRBJ1-6 TRBV11-1 few TRBD1 CASSTETGTGSYNSPLHF TGTGCCAGCAGCACTGAGACCGGGACAGGCTCCTATAATTCACCCCTCCACTTT
TRBJ2-3 TRBV20-1 few - CSASRAGRVDDTQYF TGCAGTGCTAGTCGGGCGGGTAGGGTGGATGATACGCAGTATTTT
TRBJ1-5 TRBV12-3/TRBV12-4 many - CASSDSSNQPQHF TGTGCCAGCAGCGACAGTAGCAATCAGCCCCAGCATTTT
TRBJ1-1 TRBV4-1 few - CASSQVTGGTEAFF TGCGCCAGCAGCCAAGTAACTGGGGGCACTGAAGCTTTCTTT
TRBJ1-6 TRBV5-1 - - CASSLDTPSPLHF TGCGCCAGCAGCTTGGATACTCCTTCACCCCTCCACTTT
TRBJ2-7 TRBV7-6 few TRBD2 CASSLTSGSFEQYF TGTGCCAGCAGCTTGACTAGCGGGAGCTTTGAGCAGTACTTC
TRBJ2-5 TRBV7-8 - - CASSPHWGEETQYF TGTGCCAGCAGCCCTCACTGGGGGGAAGAGACCCAGTACTTC
TRBJ2-7 TRBV5-5 few - CASSLETGPTYEQYF TGTGCCAGCAGCTTGGAAACAGGGCCCACCTACGAGCAGTACTTC
TRBJ1-4 TRBV7-2 few - CASSSRGTNEKLFF TGTGCCAGCAGCTCCCGAGGGACTAATGAAAAACTGTTTTTT
TRBJ2-7 TRBV20-1 - TRBD1 CSASRTGSSYEQYF TGCAGTGCCTCCCGGACAGGGAGCTCCTACGAGCAGTACTTC
TRBJ2-5 TRBV7-2 few - CASSLNGGETQYF TGTGCCAGCAGCTTAAATGGGGGAGAGACCCAGTACTTC
TRBJ2-1 TRBV20-1 few TRBD1 CSATGTETYNEQFF TGCAGTGCCACCGGGACAGAGACCTACAATGAGCAGTTCTTC
TRBJ2-7 TRBV20-1 - TRBD2 CSARSPSGRAYEQYF TGCAGTGCTAGAAGTCCTAGCGGGAGGGCCTACGAGCAGTACTTC
TRBJ1-5 TRBV12-3/TRBV12-4 many - CASSFLAGRTSNQPQHF TGTGCCAGCAGTTTTTTAGCAGGCAGGACAAGCAATCAGCCCCAGCATTTT